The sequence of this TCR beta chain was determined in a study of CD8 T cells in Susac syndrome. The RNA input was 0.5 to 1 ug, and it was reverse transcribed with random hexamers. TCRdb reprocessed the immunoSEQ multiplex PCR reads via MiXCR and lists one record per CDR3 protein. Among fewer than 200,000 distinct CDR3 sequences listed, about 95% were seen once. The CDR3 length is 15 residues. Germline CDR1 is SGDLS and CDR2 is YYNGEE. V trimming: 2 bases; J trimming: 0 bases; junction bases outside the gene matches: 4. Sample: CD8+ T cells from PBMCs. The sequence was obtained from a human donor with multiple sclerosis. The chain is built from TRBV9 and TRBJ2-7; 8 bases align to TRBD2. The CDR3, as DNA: TGTGCCAGCAGCGTTGGGCTAGCGGGCTCCTACGAGCAGTACTTC. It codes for CASSVGLAGSYEQYF.